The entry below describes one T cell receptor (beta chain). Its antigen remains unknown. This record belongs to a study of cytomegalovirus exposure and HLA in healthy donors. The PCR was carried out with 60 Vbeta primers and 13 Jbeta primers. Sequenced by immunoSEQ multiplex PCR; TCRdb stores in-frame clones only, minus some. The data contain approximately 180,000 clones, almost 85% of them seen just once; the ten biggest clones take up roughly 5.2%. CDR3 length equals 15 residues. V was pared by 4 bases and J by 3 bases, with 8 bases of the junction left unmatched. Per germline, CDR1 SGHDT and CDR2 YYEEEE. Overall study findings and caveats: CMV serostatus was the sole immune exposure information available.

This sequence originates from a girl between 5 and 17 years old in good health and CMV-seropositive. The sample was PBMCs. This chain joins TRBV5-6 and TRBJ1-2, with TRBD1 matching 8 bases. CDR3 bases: TGTGCCAGCAGCGATTCCTGGACAGGGTACTATGGCTACACCTTC. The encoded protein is CASSDSWTGYYGYTF. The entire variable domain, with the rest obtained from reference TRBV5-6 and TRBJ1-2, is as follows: DAGVTQSPTHLIKTRGQQVTLRCSPKSGHDTVSWYQQALGQGPQFIFQYYEEEERQRGNFPDRFSGHQFPNYSSELNVNALLLGDSALYLCASSDSWTGYYGYTFGSGTRLTVV.